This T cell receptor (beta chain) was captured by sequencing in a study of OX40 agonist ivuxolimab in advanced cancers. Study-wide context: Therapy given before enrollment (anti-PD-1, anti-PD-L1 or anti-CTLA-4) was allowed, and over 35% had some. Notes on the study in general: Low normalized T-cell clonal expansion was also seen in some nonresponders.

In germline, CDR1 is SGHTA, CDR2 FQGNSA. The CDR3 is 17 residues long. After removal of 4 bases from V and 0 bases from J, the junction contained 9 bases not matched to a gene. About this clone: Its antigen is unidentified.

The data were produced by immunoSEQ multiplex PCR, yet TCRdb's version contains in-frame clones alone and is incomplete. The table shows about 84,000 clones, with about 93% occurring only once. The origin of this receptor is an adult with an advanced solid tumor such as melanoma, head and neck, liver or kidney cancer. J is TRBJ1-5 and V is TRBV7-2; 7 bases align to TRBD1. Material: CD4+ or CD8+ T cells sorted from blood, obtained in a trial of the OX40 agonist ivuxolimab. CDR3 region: CASSSTGPGNSNQPQHF. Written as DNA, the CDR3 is TGTGCCAGCAGCTCGACAGGGCCGGGAAATAGCAATCAGCCCCAGCATTTT.